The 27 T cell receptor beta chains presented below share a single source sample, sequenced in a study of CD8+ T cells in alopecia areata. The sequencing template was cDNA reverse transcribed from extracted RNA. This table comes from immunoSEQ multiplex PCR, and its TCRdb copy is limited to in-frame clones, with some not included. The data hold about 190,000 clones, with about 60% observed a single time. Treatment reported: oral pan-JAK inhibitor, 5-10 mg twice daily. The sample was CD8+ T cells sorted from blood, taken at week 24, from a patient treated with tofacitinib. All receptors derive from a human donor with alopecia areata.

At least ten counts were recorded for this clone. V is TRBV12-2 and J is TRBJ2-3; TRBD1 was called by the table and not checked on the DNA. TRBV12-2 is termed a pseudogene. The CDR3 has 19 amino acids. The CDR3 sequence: CASRPTLAGTRTSTDTQYF. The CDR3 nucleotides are TGTGCAAGTCGTCCTACCCTAGCCGGGACACGGACTAGCACAGATACGCAGTATTTT.

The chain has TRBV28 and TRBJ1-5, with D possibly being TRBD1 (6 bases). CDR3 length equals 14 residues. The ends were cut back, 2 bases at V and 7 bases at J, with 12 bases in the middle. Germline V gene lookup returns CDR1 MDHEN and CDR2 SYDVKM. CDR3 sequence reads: CASSLGRGGQPQHF. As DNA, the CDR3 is TGTGCCAGCAGTTTAGGCAGGGGAGGACAGCCCCAGCATTTT.

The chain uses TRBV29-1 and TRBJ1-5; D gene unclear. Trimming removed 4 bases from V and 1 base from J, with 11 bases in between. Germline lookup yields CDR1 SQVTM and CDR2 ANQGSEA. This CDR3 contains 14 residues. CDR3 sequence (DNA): TGCAGCGTTGGGGCAAAAGGAAGCAATCAGCCCCAGCATTTT. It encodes CSVGAKGSNQPQHF.

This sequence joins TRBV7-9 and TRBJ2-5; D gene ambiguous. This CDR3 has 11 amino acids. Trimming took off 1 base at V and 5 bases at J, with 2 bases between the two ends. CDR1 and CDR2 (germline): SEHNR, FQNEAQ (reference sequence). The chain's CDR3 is CASSLDETQYF. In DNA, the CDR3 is TGTGCCAGCAGCTTAGACGAGACCCAGTACTTC.

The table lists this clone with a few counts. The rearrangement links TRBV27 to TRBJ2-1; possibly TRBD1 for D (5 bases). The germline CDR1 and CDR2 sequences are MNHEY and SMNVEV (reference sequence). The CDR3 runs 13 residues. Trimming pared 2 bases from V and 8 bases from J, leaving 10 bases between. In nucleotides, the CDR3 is TGTGCCAGCAGTTTAATAGGGGTCCATGAGCAGTTCTTC. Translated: CASSLIGVHEQFF.

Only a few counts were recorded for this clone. The CDR3 DNA sequence: TGTGCCAGCAGCTCCCGACTAGCGGGGGGGCTATCAGATACGCAGTATTTT. Translating it yields CASSSRLAGGLSDTQYF. The V and J genes are TRBV9 and TRBJ2-3; TRBD2 aligns across 14 bases. J was trimmed by 4 bases and V by 4 bases; bases with no gene match: 8. This CDR3 region has 17 residues. Germline CDR1 SGDLS, CDR2 YYNGEE.

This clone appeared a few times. The chain's CDR3 is CASSPRTRTYEQYF. The DNA of the CDR3 is TGTGCCAGCAGCCCACGGACAAGGACCTACGAGCAGTACTTC. The chain uses TRBV13 and TRBJ2-7; D possibly corresponds to TRBD1 (5 bases). V was shortened by 5 bases and J by 2 bases, with 13 bases between the two germline ends. The CDR3 covers 14 residues. Germline V gene data show CDR1 as PRHDT and CDR2 as FYEKMQ (reference sequence).

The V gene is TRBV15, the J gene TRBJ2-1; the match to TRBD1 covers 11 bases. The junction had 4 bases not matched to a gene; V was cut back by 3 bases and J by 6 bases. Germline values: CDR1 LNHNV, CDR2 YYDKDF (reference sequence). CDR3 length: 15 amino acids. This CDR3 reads CATSRRTGGLNEQFF. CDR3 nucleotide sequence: TGTGCCACCAGCAGGAGGACAGGGGGCCTCAATGAGCAGTTCTTC.

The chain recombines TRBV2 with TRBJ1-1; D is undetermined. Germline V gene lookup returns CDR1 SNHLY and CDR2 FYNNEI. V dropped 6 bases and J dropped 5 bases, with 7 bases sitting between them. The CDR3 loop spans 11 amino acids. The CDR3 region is CASRTKTEAFF. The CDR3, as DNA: TGTGCCAGCAGGACCAAGACTGAAGCTTTCTTT.

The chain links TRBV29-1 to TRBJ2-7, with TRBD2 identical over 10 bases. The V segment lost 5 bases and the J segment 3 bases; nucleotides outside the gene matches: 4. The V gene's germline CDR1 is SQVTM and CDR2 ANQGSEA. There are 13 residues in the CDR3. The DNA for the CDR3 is TGCAGCGTTCAACTAGCGGGGTTCTACGAGCAGTACTTC. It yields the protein CSVQLAGFYEQYF.

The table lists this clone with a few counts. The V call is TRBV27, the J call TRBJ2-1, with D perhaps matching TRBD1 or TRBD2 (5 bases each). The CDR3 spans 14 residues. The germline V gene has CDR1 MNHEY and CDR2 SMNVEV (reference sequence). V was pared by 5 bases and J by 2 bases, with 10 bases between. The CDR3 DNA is TGTGCCAGCAGTCCCGGGACGGCCTACAATGAGCAGTTCTTC. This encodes CASSPGTAYNEQFF.

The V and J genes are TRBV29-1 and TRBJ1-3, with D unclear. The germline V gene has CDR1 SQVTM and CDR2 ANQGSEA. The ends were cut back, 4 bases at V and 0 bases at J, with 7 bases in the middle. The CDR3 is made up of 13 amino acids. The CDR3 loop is CSVVWSSGNTIYF. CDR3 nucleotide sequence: TGCAGCGTTGTCTGGAGCTCTGGAAACACCATATATTTT.

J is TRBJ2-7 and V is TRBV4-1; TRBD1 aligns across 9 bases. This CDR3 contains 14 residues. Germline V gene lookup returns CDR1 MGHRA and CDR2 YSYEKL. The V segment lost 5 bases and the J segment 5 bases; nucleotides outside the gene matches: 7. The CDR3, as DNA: TGCGCCAGCAGCATAGGACAGGGGACCGACGAGCAGTACTTC. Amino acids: CASSIGQGTDEQYF.

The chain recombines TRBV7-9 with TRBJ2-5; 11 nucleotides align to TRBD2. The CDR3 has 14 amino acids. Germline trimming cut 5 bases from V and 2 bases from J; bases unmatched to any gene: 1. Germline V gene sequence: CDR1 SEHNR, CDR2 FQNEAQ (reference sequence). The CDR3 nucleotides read TGTGCCAGCAGCAGGACTAGCGGGCAAGAGACCCAGTACTTC. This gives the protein CASSRTSGQETQYF.

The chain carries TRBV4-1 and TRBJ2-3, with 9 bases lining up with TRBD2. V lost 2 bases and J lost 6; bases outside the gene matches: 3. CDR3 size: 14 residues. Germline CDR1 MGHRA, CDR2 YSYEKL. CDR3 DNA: TGCGCCAGCAGCCAACCTAGCGGGGTGGATACGCAGTATTTT. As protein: CASSQPSGVDTQYF.

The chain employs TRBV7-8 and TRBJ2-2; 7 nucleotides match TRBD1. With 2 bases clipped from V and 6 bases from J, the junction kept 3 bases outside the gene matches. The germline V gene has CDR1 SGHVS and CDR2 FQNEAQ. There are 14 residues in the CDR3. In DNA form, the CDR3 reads TGTGCCAGCAGCTTACAGGGGGTCCCCGGGGAGCTGTTTTTT. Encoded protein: CASSLQGVPGELFF.

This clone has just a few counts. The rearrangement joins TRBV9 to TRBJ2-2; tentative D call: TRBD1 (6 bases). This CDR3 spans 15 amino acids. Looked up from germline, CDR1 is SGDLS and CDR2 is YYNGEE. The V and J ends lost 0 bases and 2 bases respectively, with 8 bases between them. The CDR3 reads CASSVGTVNTGELFF. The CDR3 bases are TGTGCCAGCAGCGTAGGGACAGTAAACACCGGGGAGCTGTTTTTT.

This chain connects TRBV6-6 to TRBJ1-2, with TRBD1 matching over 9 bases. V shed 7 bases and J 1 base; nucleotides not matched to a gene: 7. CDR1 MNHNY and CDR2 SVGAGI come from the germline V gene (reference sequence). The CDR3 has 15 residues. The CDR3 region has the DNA TGTGCCAGCACCTTACGGACAGGGGATAACTATGGCTACACCTTC. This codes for CASTLRTGDNYGYTF.

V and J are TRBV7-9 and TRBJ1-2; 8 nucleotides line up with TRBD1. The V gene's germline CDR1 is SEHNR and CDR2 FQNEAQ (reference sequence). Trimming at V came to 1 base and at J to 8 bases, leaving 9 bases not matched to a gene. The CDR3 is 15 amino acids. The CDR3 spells CASSLDGGTGNGYTF. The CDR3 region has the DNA TGTGCCAGCAGCTTAGATGGGGGGACAGGCAACGGCTACACCTTC.

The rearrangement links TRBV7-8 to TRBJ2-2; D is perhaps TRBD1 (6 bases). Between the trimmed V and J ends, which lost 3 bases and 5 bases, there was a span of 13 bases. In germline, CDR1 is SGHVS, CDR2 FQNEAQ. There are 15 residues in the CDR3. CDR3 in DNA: TGTGCCAGCAGCTTTAGGTCAGGGGCGACCGGGGAGCTGTTTTTT. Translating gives CASSFRSGATGELFF.

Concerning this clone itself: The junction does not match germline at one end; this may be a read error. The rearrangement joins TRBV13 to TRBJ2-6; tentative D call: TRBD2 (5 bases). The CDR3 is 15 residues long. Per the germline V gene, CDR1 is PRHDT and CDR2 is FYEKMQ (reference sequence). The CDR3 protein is CASSQEEAGANVLTF. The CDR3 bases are TGCGCCAGCAGCCAAGAGGAGGCTGGGGCCAACGTCCTGACTTTC.

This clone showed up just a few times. CDR3 protein: CASSLRPGQGNTGELFF. CDR3 DNA sequence: TGTGCCAGCAGCTTGCGCCCGGGACAGGGGAACACCGGGGAGCTGTTTTTT. The J gene is TRBJ2-2, the V gene TRBV7-8; TRBD1 matches 9 bases. Trimming at V came to 3 bases and at J to 1 base, leaving 6 bases not matched to a gene. Germline assignment: CDR1 SGHVS and CDR2 FQNEAQ. The CDR3 has 17 residues.

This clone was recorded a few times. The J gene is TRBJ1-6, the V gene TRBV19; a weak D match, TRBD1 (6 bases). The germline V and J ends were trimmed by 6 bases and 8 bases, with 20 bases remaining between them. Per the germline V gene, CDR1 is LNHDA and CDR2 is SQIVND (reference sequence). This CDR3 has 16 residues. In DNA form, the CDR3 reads TGTGCCAGTAGCTACCGGGACACTCGAAGAGATTCACCCCTCCACTTT. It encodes CASSYRDTRRDSPLHF.

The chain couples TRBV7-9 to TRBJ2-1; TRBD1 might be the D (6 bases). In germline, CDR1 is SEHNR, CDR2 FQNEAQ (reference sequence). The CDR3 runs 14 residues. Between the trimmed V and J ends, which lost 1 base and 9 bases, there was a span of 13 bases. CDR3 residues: CASSLDSRGSEQFF. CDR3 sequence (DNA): TGTGCCAGCAGCTTAGACTCCAGGGGTTCTGAGCAGTTCTTC.

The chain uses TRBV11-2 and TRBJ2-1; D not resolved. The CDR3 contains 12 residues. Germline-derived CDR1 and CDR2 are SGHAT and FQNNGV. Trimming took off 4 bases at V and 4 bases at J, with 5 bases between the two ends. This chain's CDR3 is CASSSQYNEQFF. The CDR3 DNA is TGTGCCAGCAGCTCACAATACAATGAGCAGTTCTTC.

CDR3 DNA: TGCGCCAGCAGCCAAGATGCGGGACAGGGCTCTGGAAACACCATATATTTT. Translating gives CASSQDAGQGSGNTIYF. The chain has TRBV4-1 and TRBJ1-3; 9 nucleotides line up with TRBD1. V lost 0 bases, J lost 0 bases, and 3 bases stayed unmatched. The CDR3 runs to 17 residues. The germline V gene has CDR1 MGHRA and CDR2 YSYEKL.

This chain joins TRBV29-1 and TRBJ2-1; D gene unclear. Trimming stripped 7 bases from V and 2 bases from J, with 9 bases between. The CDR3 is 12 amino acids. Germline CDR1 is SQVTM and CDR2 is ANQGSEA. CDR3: CSARNPYNEQFF. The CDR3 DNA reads TGCAGCGCGAGGAATCCCTACAATGAGCAGTTCTTC.